This T cell receptor beta chain was recorded in a study of vaccination and CD4 T cells after COVID-19. This clonotype was recorded a few times. Its specificity is unknown. Described treatment: approximately nine-day PBMC culture with coronavirus spike peptide pools or control peptides (ViraFEST assay). Germline V lookup: CDR1 MGHDK, CDR2 SYGVNS. CDR3 length equals 15 residues. V lost 2 bases, J lost 7 bases, and 12 bases lay in between. Cultured CD4+ T cell DNA was sequenced using the Oncomine TCR Beta short-read assay. Each CDR3 protein gets one entry after TCRdb re-called the PCR reads with MiXCR. The repertoire has 8,500 to 13,000 distinct CDR3 sequences, 46% of them found once; the top ten carry 29%.

Input material: CD4+ T cells from blood, cultured in vitro. The source of this sequence is a human donor who had recovered from COVID-19. The chain links TRBV25-1 to TRBJ1-6; a weak D match, TRBD1 (5 bases). The DNA for the CDR3 is TGTGCCAGCAGTGAAGAGGGGATTGGCAATTCACCCCTCCACTTT. Its protein is CASSEEGIGNSPLHF.